Presented here are 3 T cell receptor beta chains from one specimen sequenced in a study of blood T cells in healthy people across ages. A sample-barcoded 5' primer and a J-beta primer mix were used in a second PCR of about 7 to 12 cycles. Each CDR3 protein is one row after TCRdb ran MiXCR on the 5' RACE reads. Of under 1,000,000 distinct CDR3 sequences in the sample, roughly 40% were seen once. What was sequenced was blood. These receptors originate from a man aged 18-30 years in good health.

This clonotype was picked up a small number of times. In DNA form, the CDR3 reads TGTGCCAGCAGTCCCCTGGGACAAACGAACACCGGGGAGCTGTTTTTT. It translates to CASSPLGQTNTGELFF. This chain connects TRBV6-2 or TRBV6-3 to TRBJ2-2; TRBD1 is a possible D gene (6 bases). This CDR3 has 16 amino acids. Germline V lookup: CDR1 MNHEY, CDR2 SVGEGT. Trimming removed 5 bases from V and 0 bases from J, with 13 bases in between.

This chain connects TRBV20-1 to TRBJ2-3; TRBD2 matches 9 bases. Germline V gene sequence: CDR1 DFQATT, CDR2 SNEGSKA (reference sequence). The CDR3 covers 16 residues. The V and J ends lost 5 bases and 0 bases, in that order; junction bases with no gene match: 9. The CDR3 sequence is CSAGPPSGKSTDTQYF. Written as DNA, the CDR3 is TGCAGTGCTGGCCCACCTAGCGGGAAGAGCACAGATACGCAGTATTTT.

The rearrangement links TRBV3-1 to TRBJ2-1; either TRBD1 or TRBD2 may supply D (5 bases each). This CDR3 comprises 15 residues. Germline V gives CDR1 LGHDT, CDR2 YNNKEL (reference sequence). V lost 4 bases to trimming and J lost 3 bases, with 13 bases between them. This chain's CDR3 is CASSPRDGSYNEQFF. CDR3 nucleotide sequence: TGTGCCAGCAGCCCGAGGGACGGAAGCTACAATGAGCAGTTCTTC.